This T cell receptor beta chain stems from a study of T cells in narcolepsy. About the research overall: Donors had narcolepsy type 1 or type 2, or were healthy controls.

This CDR3 spans 15 amino acids. Per the germline V gene, CDR1 is KGHSH and CDR2 is LQKENI. V lost 3 bases to trimming and J lost 1 base; unmatched junction nucleotides: 4. A word on this clone: Its antigen is not identified. The sample contains more than one DNA sequence encoding this CDR3.

Study-wide results and caveats: Healthy controls reportedly lacked the autoreactive clonotypes serially found in patients' blood.

Data came from immunoSEQ multiplex PCR; TCRdb stores just in-frame clones and leaves some out. The data hold approximately 10,000 clones, with just under 95% observed a single time. The V and J genes are TRBV18 and TRBJ2-7, with 9 bases fitting TRBD1. Sequenced material: CD45RA- memory CD4+ T cells from PBMCs. This receptor was identified in a human donor with narcolepsy. CDR3 amino acids: CASSPGQGYSYEQYF. CDR3 bases: TGTGCCAGCTCACCGGGACAGGGTTATTCCTACGAGCAGTACTTC.